One and the same sample provided the 15 T cell receptor beta chains below, sequenced in a study of early stage breast cancer tumors. Profiling relied on immunoSEQ multiplex PCR, and the TCRdb table lists in-frame clones only, not all of them. The sample has fewer than 75,000 clones; over 60% are singletons. The source material was blood. These receptors were obtained from a person aged 25 to 40 with breast cancer.

This sequence joins TRBV7-9 and TRBJ1-3; D perhaps matches TRBD1 (5 bases). V gave up 1 base and J gave up 3 bases, with 13 bases separating them. The CDR3 is made up of 16 amino acids. Germline CDR1 is SEHNR and CDR2 is FQNEAQ (reference sequence). CDR3 region: CASSLEEVGLGNTIYF. The CDR3 nucleotides are TGTGCCAGCAGCTTAGAGGAGGTGGGGCTTGGAAACACCATATATTTT.

This rearrangement joins TRBV11-3 to TRBJ2-1, with unresolved D. Per the germline V gene, CDR1 is SGHNT and CDR2 is YENEEA. V dropped 3 bases and J dropped 1 base, with 13 bases sitting between them. This CDR3 spans 16 amino acids. The CDR3 DNA sequence: TGTGCCAGCAGCTTTAGCAACGGGCCATCCTACAATGAGCAGTTCTTC. This encodes CASSFSNGPSYNEQFF.

The chain has TRBV4-3 and TRBJ2-6; no firm D call. The CDR3 length is 16 residues. V lost 0 bases and J lost 4, with 10 bases in between. The germline gives CDR1 LGHNA, CDR2 YSLEER. The CDR3 bases are TGCGCCAGCAGCCAAGATACGAGTGCCGGGGCCAACGTCCTGACTTTC. As protein: CASSQDTSAGANVLTF.

This clone was picked up a small number of times. This chain links TRBV19 with TRBJ1-2; tentative D call: TRBD1 (6 bases). Germline V lookup: CDR1 LNHDA, CDR2 SQIVND (reference sequence). The V gene lost 3 bases and the J gene lost 5 bases, with 13 bases spanning the gap. The CDR3 contains 14 residues. This CDR3 is CASSIGGTPYGYTF. CDR3 DNA: TGTGCCAGTAGTATCGGCGGGACACCTTATGGCTACACCTTC.

The chain carries TRBV6-5 and TRBJ1-2, with a tentative D call TRBD1 (5 bases). This CDR3 is built from 13 residues. Trimming cost V 4 bases and J 4 bases, with 10 bases left between them. Per the germline V gene, CDR1 is MNHEY and CDR2 is SVGAGI. The CDR3 protein is CASSWAGAYGYTF. The CDR3 bases are TGTGCCAGCAGTTGGGCCGGGGCCTATGGCTACACCTTC.

The chain employs TRBV30 and TRBJ2-3; the D gene is possibly TRBD2 (6 bases). CDR3 size: 15 residues. V lost 5 bases and J 5 bases, leaving 20 bases between the germline ends. Per germline, CDR1 GTSNPN and CDR2 SVGIG (reference sequence). The CDR3 reads CAWGRLGPVVDTQYF. CDR3 nucleotides: TGTGCCTGGGGGAGACTAGGCCCTGTGGTAGATACGCAGTATTTT.

This sequence joins TRBV29-1 and TRBJ1-1; D may be TRBD1 (5 bases). Germline V CDR1 and CDR2: SQVTM, ANQGSEA. The CDR3 runs 12 residues. Trimming removed 3 bases at V and 4 bases at J, with 9 bases between. The CDR3 region is CSVDLGGTEAFF. The CDR3 DNA reads as TGCAGCGTTGATCTGGGGGGCACTGAAGCTTTCTTT.

The genes are TRBV7-2 and TRBJ2-1, with D possibly being TRBD2 (5 bases). The CDR3 totals 12 residues. Germline CDR1 is SGHTA and CDR2 is FQGNSA. The V and J ends lost 5 bases and 10 bases respectively, with 12 bases between them. CDR3 DNA: TGTGCCAGCAGCGACCGTCCTAGCGAGCAGTTCTTC. Translating it yields CASSDRPSEQFF.

The gene calls are TRBV11-2 and TRBJ2-5; TRBD2 agrees at 10 bases. The CDR3 runs to 16 residues. Germline CDR1 reads SGHAT; CDR2 reads FQNNGV. The V segment lost 1 base and the J segment 2 bases; nucleotides outside the gene matches: 4. In DNA, the CDR3 is TGTGCCAGCAGCTTAGGAAGGACTAGCGGACAAGAGACCCAGTACTTC. It specifies CASSLGRTSGQETQYF.

The genes are TRBV4-3 and TRBJ2-7, with 10 bases that match TRBD1. Germline CDR1 LGHNA, CDR2 YSLEER. V shed 0 bases, J shed 2 bases, and the junction held 7 bases outside the gene matches. This CDR3 region has 17 residues. CDR3 protein: CASSQDLSGTGAYEQYF. CDR3 in DNA: TGCGCCAGCAGCCAAGATCTTAGTGGGACAGGGGCCTACGAGCAGTACTTC.

DNA for the CDR3: TGTGCCAGCAGCTTAGGGTCCAGTTCCTCCTACAATGAGCAGTTCTTC. Encoded protein: CASSLGSSSSYNEQFF. The chain is built from TRBV7-6 and TRBJ2-1; D is ambiguous. Germline V lookup: CDR1 SGHVS, CDR2 FNYEAQ. The V gene lost 1 base and the J gene lost 0 bases, with 10 bases spanning the gap. The CDR3 consists of 16 residues. Together with reference TRBV7-6 and TRBJ2-1, the CDR3 gives the full variable domain: GAGVSQSPRYKVTKRGQDVALRCDPISGHVSLYWYRQALGQGPEFLTYFNYEAQQDKSGLPNDRFSAERPEGSISTLTIQRTEQRDSAMYRCASSLGSSSSYNEQFFGPGTRLTVL.

The chain employs TRBV4-1 and TRBJ2-5; TRBD2 matches at 11 bases. With V trimmed by 5 bases and J by 5 bases, 7 bases remained unmatched. The CDR3 runs 15 residues. The germline V gene has CDR1 MGHRA and CDR2 YSYEKL. The CDR3 DNA follows: TGCGCCAGCAGCACCCGACTAGCGGGAAGGGAGACCCAGTACTTC. It codes for CASSTRLAGRETQYF.

The rearrangement joins TRBV7-2 to TRBJ2-7, with D possibly TRBD1 on 5 matching bases. Germline V gene data show CDR1 as SGHTA and CDR2 as FQGNSA. The CDR3 contains 14 residues. V gave up 4 bases and J gave up 0 bases, with 10 bases separating them. In DNA, the CDR3 is TGTGCCAGCAGCTACACAGGTAGCTCCTACGAGCAGTACTTC. Translated, it gives CASSYTGSSYEQYF.

V usage is TRBV5-5 and J usage is TRBJ2-7; tentatively, D is TRBD1 or TRBD2 (5 bases each). Germline CDR1 reads SGHKS; CDR2 reads YYEKEE (reference sequence). The CDR3 is 15 residues long. The V and J ends lost 0 bases and 2 bases respectively, with 12 bases between them. For the CDR3, the DNA is TGTGCCAGCAGCTTGGCCGGGACCTTAACCTACGAGCAGTACTTC. It is translated as CASSLAGTLTYEQYF. Full variable domain (rest looked up from reference TRBV5-5 and TRBJ2-7): DAGVTQSPTHLIKTRGQQVTLRCSPISGHKSVSWYQQVLGQGPQFIFQYYEKEERGRGNFPDRFSARQFPNYSSELNVNALLLGDSALYLCASSLAGTLTYEQYFGPGTRLTVT.

The chain couples TRBV6-6 to TRBJ1-2, with a tentative D call TRBD1 (5 bases). This CDR3 has 15 residues. CDR1 is MNHNY, CDR2 SVGAGI, per germline (reference sequence). V was shortened by 3 bases and J by 2 bases, with 13 bases between the two germline ends. The CDR3 coding sequence is TGTGCCAGCAGTTATCCCCGCGACAGCAACTATGGCTACACCTTC. It is translated as CASSYPRDSNYGYTF.